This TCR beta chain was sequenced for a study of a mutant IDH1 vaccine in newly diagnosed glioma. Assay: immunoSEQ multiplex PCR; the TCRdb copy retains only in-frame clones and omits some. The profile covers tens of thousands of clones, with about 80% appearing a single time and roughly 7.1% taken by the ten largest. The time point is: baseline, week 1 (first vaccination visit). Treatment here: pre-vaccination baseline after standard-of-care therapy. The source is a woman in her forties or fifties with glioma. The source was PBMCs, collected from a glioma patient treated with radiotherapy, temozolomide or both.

CDR3 bases: TGTGCCAGCTCCCGAGGTGGCAATCAGCCCCAGCATTTT. This sequence encodes CASSRGGNQPQHF. The chain uses TRBV18 and TRBJ1-5; D call uncertain. Germline V lookup: CDR1 KGHSH, CDR2 LQKENI. This CDR3 spans 13 amino acids. Trimming removed 6 bases from V and 2 bases from J, with 8 bases in between.